The rows below give T cell receptor beta chains drawn from one sample of a study of T-cell reconstitution after alpha-beta-depleted transplantation in children. TCRdb reprocessed the PCR reads with MiXCR, giving one entry per CDR3 protein. The sample shows tens of thousands of distinct CDR3 sequences, over 4.5% of them seen only once. The material was PBMCs, mostly from graft donor cells, obtained 60 days after TCRalphabeta/CD19-depleted stem cell transplant. These receptors originate from a female patient between 2 and 15 years old who had a stem cell transplant for aplastic anemia, so the T cells may come from the graft donor. Each CDR3 is given with its conserved first and last residue. D genes are given only for firm matches. Only part of the rows carry a size: once, few, many, or a class if the clone is expanded.

D gene: NA
CDR3 length: 14
J gene: TRBJ1-6
V gene: TRBV5-1
clone size: many
CDR3 protein: CASSSQGNNSPLHF
CDR3 DNA: TGCGCCAGCAGCTCCCAGGGGAATAATTCACCCCTCCACTTT

D gene: TRBD2
CDR3 length: 17
J gene: TRBJ2-4
V gene: TRBV6-1
clone size: NA
CDR3 protein: CASSPGLAGGPTNIQYF
CDR3 DNA: TGTGCCAGCAGTCCTGGACTAGCGGGGGGGCCGACAAACATTCAGTACTTC

D gene: TRBD2
CDR3 length: 16
J gene: TRBJ2-7
V gene: TRBV6-5
clone size: many
CDR3 protein: CASSYSTSGDIYEQYF
CDR3 DNA: TGTGCCAGCAGTTACTCTACTAGCGGGGACATCTACGAGCAGTACTTC

D gene: NA
CDR3 length: 13
J gene: TRBJ2-5
V gene: TRBV28
clone size: many
CDR3 protein: CASSFGPQETQYF
CDR3 DNA: TGTGCCAGCAGTTTTGGGCCTCAGGAGACCCAGTACTTC

D gene: NA
CDR3 length: 13
J gene: TRBJ2-6
V gene: TRBV12-3/TRBV12-4
clone size: many
CDR3 protein: CASRYAGANVLTF
CDR3 DNA: TGTGCCAGCAGATACGCTGGGGCCAACGTCCTGACTTTC

D gene: TRBD2
CDR3 length: 17
J gene: TRBJ2-3
V gene: TRBV28
clone size: many
CDR3 protein: CASSSPGLAVSTDTQYF
CDR3 DNA: TGTGCCAGCAGTTCCCCGGGACTAGCGGTTAGCACAGATACGCAGTATTTT

D gene: NA
CDR3 length: 16
J gene: TRBJ1-5
V gene: TRBV6-5
clone size: few
CDR3 protein: CASSSTRGGGNQPQHF
CDR3 DNA: TGTGCCAGCAGTTCTACGAGGGGGGGTGGGAATCAGCCCCAGCATTTT

D gene: NA
CDR3 length: 13
J gene: TRBJ2-5
V gene: TRBV12-5
clone size: few
CDR3 protein: CASGLVGQETQYF
CDR3 DNA: TGTGCTAGTGGTTTGGTCGGGCAAGAGACCCAGTACTTC

D gene: TRBD1
CDR3 length: 13
J gene: TRBJ1-2
V gene: TRBV28
clone size: many
CDR3 protein: CASSLGQGYGYTF
CDR3 DNA: TGTGCCAGCAGTTTAGGACAGGGCTATGGCTACACCTTC

D gene: TRBD2
CDR3 length: 16
J gene: TRBJ2-5
V gene: TRBV7-2
clone size: many
CDR3 protein: CASSLSTSGGGETQYF
CDR3 DNA: TGTGCCAGCAGCTTAAGCACTAGCGGGGGTGGGGAGACCCAGTACTTC

D gene: NA
CDR3 length: 13
J gene: TRBJ2-5
V gene: TRBV27
clone size: many
CDR3 protein: CASSLSIEETQYF
CDR3 DNA: TGTGCCAGCAGTTTATCCATTGAAGAGACCCAGTACTTC

D gene: NA
CDR3 length: 14
J gene: TRBJ2-5
V gene: TRBV5-6
clone size: many
CDR3 protein: CASSRQEIQETQYF
CDR3 DNA: TGTGCCAGCAGCAGACAAGAAATCCAAGAGACCCAGTACTTC

D gene: TRBD2
CDR3 length: 15
J gene: TRBJ2-1
V gene: TRBV20-1
clone size: NA
CDR3 protein: CSADGLSGTGNEQFF
CDR3 DNA: TGCAGTGCCGACGGTCTTAGCGGGACGGGTAATGAGCAGTTCTTC

D gene: NA
CDR3 length: 15
J gene: TRBJ1-1
V gene: TRBV7-9
clone size: NA
CDR3 protein: CASSSTRDGYTEAFF
CDR3 DNA: TGTGCCAGCAGCTCGACGAGGGACGGGTACACTGAAGCTTTCTTT

D gene: NA
CDR3 length: 16
J gene: TRBJ2-3
V gene: TRBV12-3/TRBV12-4
clone size: few
CDR3 protein: CASSPRANIRSDTQYF
CDR3 DNA: TGTGCCAGCAGTCCCCGGGCCAATATCCGGTCGGATACGCAGTATTTT

D gene: NA
CDR3 length: 14
J gene: TRBJ2-5
V gene: TRBV4-2
clone size: many
CDR3 protein: CASSRLDTKETQYF
CDR3 DNA: TGTGCCAGCAGCCGACTAGACACGAAAGAGACCCAGTACTTC

D gene: NA
CDR3 length: 12
J gene: TRBJ2-1
V gene: TRBV20-1
clone size: many
CDR3 protein: CSARDYYNEQFF
CDR3 DNA: TGCAGTGCTAGGGACTACTACAATGAGCAGTTCTTC

D gene: TRBD2
CDR3 length: 14
J gene: TRBJ2-3
V gene: TRBV3-1
clone size: many
CDR3 protein: CASSPGLGVDTQYF
CDR3 DNA: TGTGCCAGCAGCCCGGGACTAGGGGTGGATACGCAGTATTTT

D gene: TRBD1
CDR3 length: 14
J gene: TRBJ2-7
V gene: TRBV5-6
clone size: many
CDR3 protein: CASSLWGQPYEQYF
CDR3 DNA: TGTGCCAGCAGCTTGTGGGGACAGCCTTACGAGCAGTACTTC

D gene: NA
CDR3 length: 11
J gene: TRBJ2-2
V gene: TRBV3-1
clone size: many
CDR3 protein: CASSLVGELFF
CDR3 DNA: TGTGCCAGCAGCCTTGTCGGGGAGCTGTTTTTT

D gene: NA
CDR3 length: 12
J gene: TRBJ2-5
V gene: TRBV29-1
clone size: many
CDR3 protein: CSIGTPQETQYF
CDR3 DNA: TGCAGCATCGGGACACCTCAAGAGACCCAGTACTTC

D gene: NA
CDR3 length: 15
J gene: TRBJ1-1
V gene: TRBV20-1
clone size: many
CDR3 protein: CSAVKSGTMNTEAFF
CDR3 DNA: TGCAGTGCTGTTAAATCCGGGACAATGAACACTGAAGCTTTCTTT

D gene: NA
CDR3 length: 13
J gene: TRBJ1-5
V gene: TRBV6-1
clone size: many
CDR3 protein: CASSGGIDQPQHF
CDR3 DNA: TGTGCCAGCAGTGGAGGGATCGATCAGCCCCAGCATTTT

D gene: NA
CDR3 length: 13
J gene: TRBJ2-3
V gene: TRBV3-1
clone size: few
CDR3 protein: CASSQDLQGPQYF
CDR3 DNA: TGTGCCAGCAGCCAAGATCTACAGGGACCTCAGTATTTT

D gene: NA
CDR3 length: 15
J gene: TRBJ2-2
V gene: TRBV7-7
clone size: few
CDR3 protein: CATGPVGVNTGELFF
CDR3 DNA: TGTGCCACCGGCCCTGTGGGGGTGAACACCGGGGAGCTGTTTTTT

D gene: NA
CDR3 length: 13
J gene: TRBJ1-1
V gene: TRBV20-1
clone size: many
CDR3 protein: CSARNLQGSEAFF
CDR3 DNA: TGCAGTGCTCGAAATTTACAGGGCTCTGAAGCTTTCTTT

D gene: TRBD2
CDR3 length: 16
J gene: TRBJ2-7
V gene: TRBV20-1
clone size: many
CDR3 protein: CSAPRPLAGTTYEQYF
CDR3 DNA: TGCAGTGCTCCACGGCCCCTAGCGGGAACAACCTACGAGCAGTACTTC

D gene: NA
CDR3 length: 12
J gene: TRBJ2-3
V gene: TRBV4-2
clone size: many
CDR3 protein: CASSQDRDTQYF
CDR3 DNA: TGTGCCAGCAGCCAAGACCGGGATACGCAGTATTTT

D gene: NA
CDR3 length: 12
J gene: TRBJ2-7
V gene: TRBV3-1
clone size: few
CDR3 protein: CASSRQRGEQYF
CDR3 DNA: TGTGCCAGCAGCCGCCAGAGGGGCGAGCAGTACTTC

D gene: NA
CDR3 length: 12
J gene: TRBJ2-1
V gene: TRBV20-1
clone size: many
CDR3 protein: CSARDLGGEQFF
CDR3 DNA: TGCAGTGCTAGAGATCTGGGGGGAGAGCAGTTCTTC

D gene: TRBD1
CDR3 length: 13
J gene: TRBJ1-4
V gene: TRBV5-1
clone size: many
CDR3 protein: CASSSGGDEKLFF
CDR3 DNA: TGCGCCAGCAGCTCAGGGGGTGATGAAAAACTGTTTTTT

D gene: NA
CDR3 length: 14
J gene: TRBJ2-7
V gene: TRBV5-5
clone size: many
CDR3 protein: CASSPDRTDYEQYF
CDR3 DNA: TGTGCCAGCAGCCCCGACAGGACTGACTACGAGCAGTACTTC

D gene: TRBD1
CDR3 length: 15
J gene: TRBJ2-1
V gene: TRBV6-2/TRBV6-3
clone size: many
CDR3 protein: CASRLDRGPLNEQFF
CDR3 DNA: TGTGCCAGCAGGCTAGACAGGGGGCCCCTAAATGAGCAGTTCTTC

D gene: TRBD2
CDR3 length: 15
J gene: TRBJ2-1
V gene: TRBV20-1
clone size: many
CDR3 protein: CSASPTSDPYNEQFF
CDR3 DNA: TGCAGTGCTTCTCCCACTAGCGACCCCTACAATGAGCAGTTCTTC

D gene: NA
CDR3 length: 14
J gene: TRBJ1-1
V gene: TRBV20-1
clone size: many
CDR3 protein: CSAQTRAWATEAFF
CDR3 DNA: TGCAGTGCTCAGACAAGAGCCTGGGCCACTGAAGCTTTCTTT

D gene: NA
CDR3 length: 16
J gene: TRBJ2-2
V gene: TRBV9
clone size: many
CDR3 protein: CASSPGLRINTGELFF
CDR3 DNA: TGTGCCAGCAGCCCGGGCCTACGAATAAACACCGGGGAGCTGTTTTTT

D gene: TRBD2
CDR3 length: 13
J gene: TRBJ2-7
V gene: TRBV25-1
clone size: many
CDR3 protein: CASSELAGAEQYF
CDR3 DNA: TGTGCCAGCAGTGAACTAGCGGGAGCCGAGCAGTACTTC

D gene: NA
CDR3 length: 14
J gene: TRBJ1-2
V gene: TRBV7-6
clone size: NA
CDR3 protein: CASSASGGVYGYTF
CDR3 DNA: TGTGCCAGCAGCGCCTCTGGGGGCGTTTATGGCTACACCTTC

D gene: NA
CDR3 length: 15
J gene: TRBJ2-3
V gene: TRBV29-1
clone size: many
CDR3 protein: CSVEDGGTVTDTQYF
CDR3 DNA: TGCAGCGTTGAAGATGGGGGGACTGTCACAGATACGCAGTATTTT

D gene: NA
CDR3 length: 14
J gene: TRBJ2-1
V gene: TRBV12-3/TRBV12-4
clone size: many
CDR3 protein: CASKRDDSYNEQFF
CDR3 DNA: TGTGCCAGCAAGAGGGACGACTCCTACAATGAGCAGTTCTTC

D gene: TRBD1
CDR3 length: 16
J gene: TRBJ1-6
V gene: TRBV5-1
clone size: many
CDR3 protein: CASSLRGQDYNSPLHF
CDR3 DNA: TGCGCCAGCAGCCTACGCGGACAGGACTATAATTCACCCCTCCACTTT

D gene: TRBD2
CDR3 length: 14
J gene: TRBJ2-3
V gene: TRBV20-1
clone size: many
CDR3 protein: CSARGLAGTDTQYF
CDR3 DNA: TGCAGTGCTAGAGGGCTAGCGGGAACAGATACGCAGTATTTT

D gene: NA
CDR3 length: 13
J gene: TRBJ1-1
V gene: TRBV6-6
clone size: few
CDR3 protein: CASSSAGDTEAFF
CDR3 DNA: TGTGCCAGCAGTTCCGCCGGAGACACTGAAGCTTTCTTT

D gene: NA
CDR3 length: 11
J gene: TRBJ2-1
V gene: TRBV10-2
clone size: few
CDR3 protein: CASSERGLQFF
CDR3 DNA: TGCGCCAGCAGTGAGCGCGGATTGCAGTTCTTC

D gene: NA
CDR3 length: 15
J gene: TRBJ1-1
V gene: TRBV5-6
clone size: NA
CDR3 protein: CASSLRGLVNTEAFF
CDR3 DNA: TGTGCCAGCAGCTTGAGAGGGTTGGTGAACACTGAAGCTTTCTTT